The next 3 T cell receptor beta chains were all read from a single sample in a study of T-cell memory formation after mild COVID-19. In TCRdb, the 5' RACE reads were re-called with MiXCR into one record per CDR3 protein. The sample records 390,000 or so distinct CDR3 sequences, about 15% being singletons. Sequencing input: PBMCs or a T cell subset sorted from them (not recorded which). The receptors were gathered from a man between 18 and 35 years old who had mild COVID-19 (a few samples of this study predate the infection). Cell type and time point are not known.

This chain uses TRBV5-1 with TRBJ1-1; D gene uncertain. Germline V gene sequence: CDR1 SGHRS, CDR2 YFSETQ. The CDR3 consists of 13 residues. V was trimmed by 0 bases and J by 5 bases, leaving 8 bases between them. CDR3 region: CASSLAPGTEAFF. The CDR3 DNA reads TGCGCCAGCAGCTTGGCGCCTGGGACTGAAGCTTTCTTT.

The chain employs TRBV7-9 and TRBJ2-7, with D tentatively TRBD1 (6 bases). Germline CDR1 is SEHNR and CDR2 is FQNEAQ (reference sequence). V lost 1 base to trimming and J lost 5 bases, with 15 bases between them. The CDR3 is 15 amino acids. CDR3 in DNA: TGTGCCAGCAGCTTAGGAGTCGGACAGATCCACGAGCAGTACGTC. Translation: CASSLGVGQIHEQYV.

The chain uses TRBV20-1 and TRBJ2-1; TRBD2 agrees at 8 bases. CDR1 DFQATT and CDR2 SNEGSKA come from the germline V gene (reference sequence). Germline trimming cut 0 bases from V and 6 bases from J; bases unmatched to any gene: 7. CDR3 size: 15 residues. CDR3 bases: TGCAGTGCTAGAGATCTAAGCGGGGGCCTCAATGAGCAGTTCTTC. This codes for CSARDLSGGLNEQFF.